The 11 T cell receptor beta chains reported below all come from one sample, sequenced in a study of cytomegalovirus exposure and HLA in healthy donors. It was with 60 Vbeta and 13 Jbeta primers that the PCR ran. Using immunoSEQ multiplex PCR, the repertoire was profiled, and TCRdb retains in-frame clones only, with some absent. The table shows approximately 130,000 clones, with roughly four fifths occurring only once. Sequencing input: PBMCs. These TCRs come from a young man in good health and CMV-seronegative.

This chain links TRBV28 with TRBJ2-3, with a possible D match to TRBD1 (6 bases). CDR1 and CDR2 (germline): MDHEN, SYDVKM. Between the trimmed V and J ends, which lost 8 bases and 7 bases, there was a span of 7 bases. The CDR3 loop spans 10 amino acids. CDR3: CASGQYTQYF. CDR3 sequence (DNA): TGTGCCAGCGGACAGTATACGCAGTATTTT.

This clone was observed a few times. The J gene is TRBJ2-3, the V gene TRBV28; 8 nucleotides align to TRBD2. Germline CDR1 and CDR2: MDHEN and SYDVKM. The CDR3 runs 17 residues. Germline trimming cut 3 bases from V and 0 bases from J; bases unmatched to any gene: 8. The chain's CDR3 is CASSFAGGWVSTDTQYF. The CDR3 DNA reads as TGTGCCAGCAGTTTCGCGGGAGGTTGGGTTAGCACAGATACGCAGTATTTT.

This clone has a handful of counts. At one end the junction does not follow the germline gene, possibly because of a read error. The genes are TRBV5-4 and TRBJ1-5; D is perhaps TRBD1 (6 bases). This CDR3 spans 15 amino acids. Germline loops: CDR1 SGHNT, CDR2 YYREEE (reference sequence). The CDR3 coding sequence is TGTGCCAGCAGTTTGGATCGACAGGCAAATCAGCCCCAGCATTTT. Translating gives CASSLDRQANQPQHF.

This chain uses TRBV9 with TRBJ2-5; possible D gene TRBD2, 6 bases. Germline V gene sequence: CDR1 SGDLS, CDR2 YYNGEE. Between the trimmed V and J ends, which lost 0 bases and 5 bases, there was a span of 17 bases. The CDR3 spans 16 residues. CDR3 bases: TGTGCCAGCAGCGTAGTCGTAGCGGTGGGGTCGGAGACCCAGTACTTC. It encodes CASSVVVAVGSETQYF.

The chain uses TRBV9 and TRBJ2-5; TRBD2 matches at 9 bases. The germline gives CDR1 SGDLS, CDR2 YYNGEE. V gave up 3 bases and J gave up 5 bases; unmatched junction bases: 11. The CDR3 has 16 residues. In DNA, the CDR3 is TGTGCCAGCAGCGCCTATAGCGGGAGTACGGGTGAGACCCAGTACTTC. It yields the protein CASSAYSGSTGETQYF.

The V gene is TRBV6-5, the J gene TRBJ2-1; a possible D gene is TRBD2 (6 bases). V was shortened by 6 bases and J by 2 bases, with 14 bases between the two germline ends. The germline V gene encodes CDR1 MNHEY and CDR2 SVGAGI. The CDR3 covers 15 residues. The DNA for the CDR3 is TGTGCCAGCAGCCCCGGGACTGGGGCCTACAATGAGCAGTTCTTC. Its translation is CASSPGTGAYNEQFF.

The chain is built from TRBV9 and TRBJ1-1, with D possibly being TRBD1 (5 bases). Germline V gene data show CDR1 as SGDLS and CDR2 as YYNGEE. CDR3 length: 17 amino acids. V was trimmed by 4 bases and J by 4 bases, leaving 23 bases between them. The DNA of the CDR3 is TGTGCCAGCAGCATAAGGAATAATCTCCAGGGTAGCACTGAAGCTTTCTTT. This sequence encodes CASSIRNNLQGSTEAFF. The full variable domain, rest sourced from reference TRBV9 and TRBJ1-1, is DSGVTQTPKHLITATGQRVTLRCSPRSGDLSVYWYQQSLDQGLQFLIQYYNGEERAKGNILERFSAQQFPDLHSELNLSSLELGDSALYFCASSIRNNLQGSTEAFFGQGTRLTVV.

The chain recombines TRBV5-1 with TRBJ2-1; D may be TRBD1 (6 bases). Germline lookup yields CDR1 SGHRS and CDR2 YFSETQ. The CDR3 consists of 14 residues. V dropped 2 bases and J dropped 9 bases, with 15 bases sitting between them. Here the CDR3 DNA reads TGCGCCAGCAGCTTAGCCCCTACAGGGAGTGAGCAGTTCTTC. Amino acid sequence: CASSLAPTGSEQFF.

CDR3 in DNA: TGCGCCAGCAGCCAAGCCCGGGACAGAATGAACACTGAAGCTTTCTTT. This codes for CASSQARDRMNTEAFF. V is TRBV4-3 and J is TRBJ1-1; TRBD1 aligns across 7 bases. CDR1 and CDR2 from the germline V gene are LGHNA and YSLEER. The CDR3 is 16 amino acids. Trimming took 1 base from V and 0 from J; bases not matched to a gene: 5.

About this clone: Additional DNA sequences in this sample encode the identical CDR3. The chain joins TRBV30 to TRBJ2-2; D call uncertain. V gave up 2 bases and J gave up 2 bases, with 6 bases separating them. From germline, CDR1 is GTSNPN and CDR2 SVGIG (reference sequence). The CDR3 is 13 amino acids. CDR3 residues: CAWSRHNTGELFF. CDR3 nucleotide sequence: TGTGCCTGGAGTCGACATAACACCGGGGAGCTGTTTTTT.

The DNA for the CDR3 is TGCGCCAGCAGTTACCAGGGGGATGGCTACACCTTC. Protein: CASSYQGDGYTF. The rearrangement joins TRBV5-1 to TRBJ1-2, with TRBD1 matching over 7 bases. Germline values: CDR1 SGHRS, CDR2 YFSETQ. This CDR3 has 12 amino acids. The V gene end was trimmed by 5 bases and the J gene end by 6 bases; junction bases not matched to a gene: 4.